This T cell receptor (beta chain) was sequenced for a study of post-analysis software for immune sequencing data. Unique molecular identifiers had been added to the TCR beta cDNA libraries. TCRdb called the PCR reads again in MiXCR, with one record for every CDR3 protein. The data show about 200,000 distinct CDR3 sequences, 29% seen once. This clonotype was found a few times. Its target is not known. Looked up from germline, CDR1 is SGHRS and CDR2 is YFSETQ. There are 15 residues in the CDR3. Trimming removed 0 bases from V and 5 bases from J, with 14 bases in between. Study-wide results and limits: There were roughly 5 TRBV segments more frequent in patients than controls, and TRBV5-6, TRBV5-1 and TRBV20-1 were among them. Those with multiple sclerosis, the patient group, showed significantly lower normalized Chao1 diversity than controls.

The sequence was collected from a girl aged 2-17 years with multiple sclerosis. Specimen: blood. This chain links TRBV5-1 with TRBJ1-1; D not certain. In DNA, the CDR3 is TGCGCCAGCAGCTTGGCGCCAACCTTTAGGACTGAAGCTTTCTTT. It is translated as CASSLAPTFRTEAFF. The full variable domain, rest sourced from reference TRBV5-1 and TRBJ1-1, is KAGVTQTPRYLIKTRGQQVTLSCSPISGHRSVSWYQQTPGQGLQFLFEYFSETQRNKGNFPGRFSGRQFSNSRSEMNVSTLELGDSALYLCASSLAPTFRTEAFFGQGTRLTVV.